The source of this T cell receptor beta chain is a study of blood T cell repertoires in COVID-19 (dated by TCRdb to 2018 to 2020). The study in broad terms: The collaborator samples originated in the United States, Italy and Spain and spanned the acute and convalescent phases of COVID-19. The prospective study material was composed of cDNA or gDNA derived from T cells, B-cell-depleted T cells, or PBMCs. Deeply sampled blood TCRbeta repertoires from subjects exposed to, actively infected with, or recovered from COVID-19 were included in the dataset. The repertoires were made available in a free public database intended to serve as a resource for research on the immune response to SARS-CoV-2. The samples were drawn from the first 160 participants of the ongoing ImmuneRACE study and from 1,200 or so subjects provided by 6 global collaborators. Sample metadata almost always included a de-identified subject ID, COVID-19 status, age in years and sex. Where available, HLA class I and class II types were taken from metadata supplied by the sample provider and were not determined by assay-based typing.

On the study overall, not on this receptor specifically: How much clinical and demographic metadata was included differed by source and by participant, and the metadata was provided uncurated.

CDR1 and CDR2, per the germline V gene, are SGHRS and YFSETQ. Trimming takes 0 bases from V and 1 base from J, and the germline ends sit 10 bases apart. The CDR3 holds 15 amino acids from the cysteine to the phenylalanine. Just CDR3 DNA is preserved here, 45 bases in frame from base 1. With respect to this clone: No cognate antigen has been identified for it. No much larger clone exists at a distance of one base, and base qualities are not known.

TCRbeta CDR3 regions were amplified from genomic DNA using the immunoSEQ Assay, a bias-controlled multiplex PCR. On the study's bioinformatics: Nucleated cell counts per sample were estimated from amplification of reference gene primers within the assay. To quantify the absolute abundance of each unique TCRbeta CDR3 rearrangement, sequence reads were collapsed and filtered. For each sample, productive Simpson clonality was calculated by taking the square root of Simpson's diversity index across productive rearrangements. TCRdb holds this immuneACCESS table with in-frame rearrangements only. Some clones are missing; in checked studies, unresolved V genes explain under half, and the rest has no known cause. V, J and clone size reflect that table, while D and trimming were determined from the DNA. This sample is represented by some 180,000 clones; approximately 80% of them were singletons. The ten largest make up roughly 7.8% of the sample.

Collaborating institutions collected whole blood in K2EDTA tubes following their own protocols. For TCRbeta analysis, collaborators shipped samples as frozen whole blood, isolated PBMCs, or DNA extracted from either of those sample types. The sequence was collected from a woman aged 50 to 60 with active or convalescent COVID-19. In this chain, TRBV5-1 is recombined with TRBJ1-1; no D gene is confidently identified. The sample was peripheral blood. In nucleotides, the sequence is TGCGCCAGCAGCTTGGATCCTACTCGGAACACTGAAGCTTTCTTT. Its translation reads: CASSLDPTRNTEAFF. When the CDR3 is completed using the reference TRBV5-1 and TRBJ1-1 genes on either side, the full variable domain is KAGVTQTPRYLIKTRGQQVTLSCSPISGHRSVSWYQQTPGQGLQFLFEYFSETQRNKGNFPGRFSGRQFSNSRSEMNVSTLELGDSALYLCASSLDPTRNTEAFFGQGTRLTVV.